This T cell receptor (beta chain) originates from a study of OX40 agonist ivuxolimab in advanced cancers. At cycle 4 day 1, cycle 7 day 1, and baseline, blood was sampled. TCRdb's copy holds only in-frame clones and misses some; the assay was immunoSEQ multiplex PCR. The table includes approximately 70,000 clones, less than 95% detected once. The germline gives CDR1 SGHAT, CDR2 FQNNGV. Trimming took 5 bases from V and 8 from J, leaving 14 bases between them. The CDR3 loop spans 13 amino acids. Sequences were derived from CD4+ or CD8+ T cells sorted from blood, sampled in a trial of the OX40 agonist ivuxolimab. This clonotype was obtained from an adult with an advanced solid tumor such as melanoma, head and neck, liver or kidney cancer. V is TRBV11-2 and J is TRBJ2-3; D could derive from TRBD1 or TRBD2 (5 bases each). CDR3 coding DNA: TGTGCCAGCAGCCCGGGACCTGCAGGTACGCAGTATTTT. As protein: CASSPGPAGTQYF. Supplemented by reference TRBV11-2 and TRBJ2-3, the full variable domain reads EAGVAQSPRYKIIEKRQSVAFWCNPISGHATLYWYQQILGQGPKLLIQFQNNGVVDDSQLPKDRFSAERLKGVDSTLKIQPAKLEDSAVYLCASSPGPAGTQYFGPGTRLTVL.